These T cell receptor beta chains were read from a single sample in a study of T-cell reconstitution after alpha-beta-depleted transplantation in children. TCRdb independently ran MiXCR on the PCR reads; one entry per CDR3 protein. The profile covers 600,000 to 700,000 distinct CDR3 sequences, with roughly 15% appearing a single time and 1.1% taken by the ten largest. The sequenced sample was PBMCs from the stem cell graft donor, obtained from the stem cell graft. Receptors originate from a human donor who donated a stem cell graft to a child with acute myeloid leukemia. CDR3s include the opening cysteine and the closing phenylalanine or tryptophan. A D gene is named only where the DNA matches it firmly. Clone size is not always given. Where it is, it says once, few, many or a class for expanded clones.

v_call	j_call	clone_size	d_call	cdr3_nt	cdr3_aa
TRBV7-9	TRBJ2-3	few	NA	TGTGCCAGCAGGTTCTCAGATACGCAGTATTTT	CASRFSDTQYF
TRBV29-1	TRBJ2-5	NA	NA	TGCAGCGCATCCCTAGTTGTAGAGACCCAGTACTTC	CSASLVVETQYF
TRBV5-6	TRBJ1-2	many	TRBD1	TGTGCCAGCAGCTCAACGGGACAGGGGCCCTATGGCTACACCTTC	CASSSTGQGPYGYTF
TRBV4-1	TRBJ2-2	many	TRBD1	TGCGCCAGCAGCCAAGGGCAGGGGGACACCGGGGAGCTGTTTTTT	CASSQGQGDTGELFF
TRBV7-3	TRBJ2-1	NA	NA	TGTGCCAGCAGCATGGATGGGTCCTACAATGAGCAGTTCTTC	CASSMDGSYNEQFF
TRBV20-1	TRBJ2-1	many	NA	TGCAGTGCTGGACTCGGGACCCGGGGTGGCAATGAGCAGTTCTTC	CSAGLGTRGGNEQFF
TRBV6-5	TRBJ1-5	many	NA	TGTGCCATCGCTAGGGGAAGGGATCAGCCCCAGCATTTT	CAIARGRDQPQHF
TRBV27	TRBJ2-5	few	TRBD1	TGTGCCAGCGGCGCCGTGGGACAGGGAGAGACCCAGTACTTC	CASGAVGQGETQYF
TRBV7-8	TRBJ2-3	many	NA	TGTGCCAGCAGCCTCAATAGCGGCCGCACAGATACGCAGTATTTT	CASSLNSGRTDTQYF
TRBV24-1	TRBJ2-1	many	NA	TGTGCCACCAGTTCGGGGCTGCATGAGCAGTTCTTC	CATSSGLHEQFF
TRBV27	TRBJ1-4	NA	NA	TGTGCCAGCAGTCCACAGGTCACTGCAACTAATGAAAAACTGTTTTTT	CASSPQVTATNEKLFF
TRBV20-1	TRBJ1-4	many	NA	TGCAGTGCTAGACAAGGGGCAGCAACTAATGAAAAACTGTTTTTT	CSARQGAATNEKLFF
TRBV15	TRBJ2-2	NA	TRBD1	TGTGCCACCAGCAGCAGACAGGGGGCGAACACCGGGGAGCTGTTTTTT	CATSSRQGANTGELFF
TRBV10-3	TRBJ1-6	few	NA	TGTGCCGCACGCTTACAGGGAGATAATTCACCCCTCCACTTT	CAARLQGDNSPLHF
TRBV20-1	TRBJ2-2	NA	NA	TGCAGTGTAAGGAGCTACGGGGAGCTGTTTTTT	CSVRSYGELFF
TRBV6-2/TRBV6-3	TRBJ1-1	few	NA	TGTGCCAGCAGTTACACATACAACACTGAAGCTTTCTTT	CASSYTYNTEAFF
TRBV20-1	TRBJ1-6	many	TRBD1	TGCAGTGCTACCAGGACAGGGGGGGATTCACCCCTCCACTTT	CSATRTGGDSPLHF
TRBV6-5	TRBJ1-1	many	NA	TGTGCCAGCAGTTACAACAGGCGGGGTGAGCGCGCTGAAGCTTTCTTT	CASSYNRRGERAEAFF